This entry lists 14 T cell receptor beta chains sequenced from one sample in a study of T-cell memory formation after mild COVID-19. TCRdb reprocessed the 5' RACE reads with MiXCR, giving one entry per CDR3 protein. Among about 430,000 distinct CDR3 sequences, 24% were seen once, and the ten largest hold 8.5% to 9%. The source material was PBMCs or a T cell subset sorted from them (not recorded which). The origin of the receptors is an adult woman who had mild COVID-19 (a few samples of this study predate the infection). Cell type and time point are not known.

This clonotype was found many times. One junction end disagrees with the germline gene, perhaps due to a read error. The rearrangement uses TRBV7-9 and TRBJ2-7; 9 nucleotides align to TRBD2. The V gene's germline CDR1 is SEHNR and CDR2 FQNEAQ (reference sequence). The CDR3 has 13 amino acids. The CDR3 sequence: CASSLAGAYEQYF. The CDR3 coding sequence is TGTGCCAGCAGTTTAGCGGGAGCCTACGAGCAGTACTTC.

The table lists this clonotype with many counts. CDR3 sequence: CASSLEWTAGVLTF. Here the CDR3 DNA reads TGTGCCAGCAGCTTGGAATGGACGGCCGGGGTACTGACTTTC. V usage is TRBV5-5 and J usage is TRBJ2-6, with D maybe TRBD2 (5 bases). The V end lost 0 bases, the J end lost 16 bases, and 17 bases lay between the germline ends. Germline V gene sequence: CDR1 SGHKS, CDR2 YYEKEE (reference sequence). This CDR3 spans 14 amino acids.

This clonotype has only a few counts. The chain recombines TRBV7-2 with TRBJ2-2; D tentatively fits TRBD1 or TRBD2 (5 bases each). The CDR3 is 15 amino acids. Looked up from germline, CDR1 is SGHTA and CDR2 is FQGNSA. Trimming cost V 1 base and J 4 bases, with 10 bases left between them. CDR3 loop: CASSLGGTSTGELFF. The CDR3 DNA is TGTGCCAGCAGCTTAGGGGGGACGTCCACCGGGGAGCTGTTTTTT.

The J gene is TRBJ2-3, the V gene TRBV6-6, with TRBD2 identical over 7 bases. CDR3 length equals 15 residues. Germline CDR1 and CDR2: MNHNY and SVGAGI (reference sequence). The ends lost 4 bases at V and 2 bases at J; junction bases unmatched: 6. In DNA, the CDR3 is TGTGCCAGCAGTTCAAGGGCGGGGGACACAGATACGCAGTATTTT. Residues: CASSSRAGDTDTQYF.

The V gene is TRBV2, the J gene TRBJ2-5, with D possibly being TRBD1 (5 bases). The CDR3 is 11 amino acids. The germline V and J ends were trimmed by 7 bases and 3 bases, with 6 bases remaining between them. CDR1 is SNHLY and CDR2 is FYNNEI in the germline V gene. The CDR3 region is CASKGEETQYF. As DNA, the CDR3 is TGTGCCAGCAAAGGGGAAGAGACCCAGTACTTC.

J is TRBJ2-3 and V is TRBV7-8; the D gene is possibly TRBD2 (6 bases). CDR3 length equals 16 residues. Per germline, CDR1 SGHVS and CDR2 FQNEAQ. V was trimmed by 2 bases and J by 0 bases, leaving 12 bases between them. As DNA, the CDR3 is TGTGCCAGCAGCTTACAGGCCAGCGGGAGCACAGATACGCAGTATTTT. This codes for CASSLQASGSTDTQYF.

The chain is built from TRBV30 and TRBJ1-3; 7 nucleotides align to TRBD1. The CDR3 loop spans 16 amino acids. V lost 6 bases, J lost 4 bases, and 15 bases stayed unmatched. Germline V gene sequence: CDR1 GTSNPN, CDR2 SVGIG (reference sequence). CDR3 bases: TGTGCCTGTATGACGACAGGGTCCCCGTCGGGAAACACCATATATTTT. It yields the protein CACMTTGSPSGNTIYF.

V and J are TRBV12-5 and TRBJ1-6, with D possibly TRBD1 on 6 matching bases. Deletions cut 8 bases from V and 8 bases from J, with 13 bases between. CDR1 is LGHNT and CDR2 is FRNRAP in the germline V gene. This CDR3 is built from 13 residues. The CDR3 sequence: CASMGAWDSPLHF. The CDR3 DNA sequence: TGTGCTAGTATGGGGGCCTGGGATTCACCCCTCCACTTT.

This clonotype was counted a single time. The chain couples TRBV29-1 to TRBJ2-1; the match to TRBD2 covers 10 bases. The germline CDR1 and CDR2 sequences are SQVTM and ANQGSEA. Germline trimming cut 6 bases from V and 7 bases from J; bases unmatched to any gene: 12. The CDR3 has 15 residues. CDR3 coding DNA: TGCAGCGTCGCCCCCCGGCTAGCGGGAGAGAATGAGCAGTTCTTC. Translating it yields CSVAPRLAGENEQFF.

V and J are TRBV4-1 and TRBJ2-7; D is unresolved. Looked up from germline, CDR1 is MGHRA and CDR2 is YSYEKL. Trimming removed 0 bases at V and 6 bases at J, with 9 bases between. This CDR3 is 13 amino acids long. CDR3 sequence: CASSQELSSEQYF. The CDR3 nucleotides read TGCGCCAGCAGCCAAGAGTTAAGTTCCGAGCAGTACTTC.

In its sample, this clonotype was seen many times. The chain is built from TRBV5-1 and TRBJ2-3, with D perhaps TRBD1 or TRBD2 (6 bases each). Trimming removed 4 bases at V and 4 bases at J, with 19 bases between. The length of the CDR3 is 16 residues. Germline-derived CDR1 and CDR2 are SGHRS and YFSETQ. CDR3: CASSNLGGGSADTQYF. For the CDR3, the DNA is TGCGCCAGCAGCAACCTCGGAGGGGGGTCCGCAGATACGCAGTATTTT.

This clonotype came up a few times. This chain uses TRBV5-1 with TRBJ2-7; no clear D gene. Trimming cost V 0 bases and J 6 bases, with 10 bases left between them. The length of the CDR3 is 13 residues. Germline V CDR1 and CDR2: SGHRS, YFSETQ. The CDR3 reads CASSLGVQGEQYF. The CDR3 nucleotides read TGCGCCAGCAGCTTGGGGGTCCAAGGCGAGCAGTACTTC. Full variable domain (outside the CDR3, taken from reference TRBV5-1 and TRBJ2-7): KAGVTQTPRYLIKTRGQQVTLSCSPISGHRSVSWYQQTPGQGLQFLFEYFSETQRNKGNFPGRFSGRQFSNSRSEMNVSTLELGDSALYLCASSLGVQGEQYFGPGTRLTVT.

The chain carries TRBV7-8 and TRBJ2-7, with TRBD2 matching over 8 bases. There are 18 residues in the CDR3. The J segment lost 5 bases and the V segment lost 1 base, leaving 16 bases of the junction unmatched. Germline V gene data show CDR1 as SGHVS and CDR2 as FQNEAQ. CDR3 in amino acids: CASSLVPEGLGLVDEQYF. The CDR3 bases are TGTGCCAGCAGCTTAGTACCGGAGGGACTGGGACTAGTTGACGAGCAGTACTTC.

This clonotype appeared a few times. This chain joins TRBV7-2 and TRBJ2-1; the D gene could be TRBD1 or TRBD2 (7 bases each). Germline V gene sequence: CDR1 SGHTA, CDR2 FQGNSA. V lost 6 bases and J lost 7, with 16 bases in between. This CDR3 has 14 residues. The CDR3 coding sequence is TGTGCCAGCAGTACTCAGGGGGGGATGAATGAGCAGTTCTTC. Protein product: CASSTQGGMNEQFF.